This T cell receptor (beta chain) originates from a study of T-cell reconstitution after alpha-beta-depleted transplantation in children. Researchers prepared the TCRbeta library using unique molecular identifiers, the study reports. MiXCR, applied by TCRdb to the PCR reads, yields one record per CDR3 protein. The sample records 400,000 to 500,000 distinct CDR3 sequences, roughly 10% being singletons. Germline CDR1 is DFQATT and CDR2 is SNEGSKA (reference sequence). The CDR3 has 17 amino acids. The V gene end was trimmed by 6 bases and the J gene end by 0 bases; junction bases not matched to a gene: 11.

This clonotype was obtained from a human donor who donated a stem cell graft to a child with acute myeloid leukemia. The input for sequencing was PBMCs from the stem cell graft donor, taken from the stem cell graft. The rearrangement uses TRBV20-1 and TRBJ2-7; 13 bases agree with TRBD2. CDR3 sequence: CSAKGGTSGANSYEQYF. The CDR3 region has the DNA TGCAGTGCAAAGGGAGGGACTAGCGGGGCCAACTCCTACGAGCAGTACTTC.